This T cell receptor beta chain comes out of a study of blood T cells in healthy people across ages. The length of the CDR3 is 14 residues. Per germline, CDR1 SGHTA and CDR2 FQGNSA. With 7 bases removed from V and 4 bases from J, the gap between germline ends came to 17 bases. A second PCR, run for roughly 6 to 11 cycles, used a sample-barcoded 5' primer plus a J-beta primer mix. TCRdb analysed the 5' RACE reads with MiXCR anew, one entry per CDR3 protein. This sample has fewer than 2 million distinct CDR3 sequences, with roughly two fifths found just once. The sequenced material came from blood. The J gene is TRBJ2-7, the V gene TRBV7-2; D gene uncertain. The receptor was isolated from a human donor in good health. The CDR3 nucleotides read TGTGCCAGCACCATAGACTTCGGCTCTTACGAGCAGTACTTC. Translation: CASTIDFGSYEQYF.